The present T cell receptor (beta chain) was sequenced within a study of early T cells in non-severe SARS-CoV-2 infection. The overall study: Sequencing of bulk RNA from unsorted whole blood was done, without chain pairing. Study results and caveats: Private and CD4 specificities were missed by VDJdb matching, skewed to anti-spike CD8.

This clonotype has a count of ten or more. Antigen specificity is unknown. One entry per CDR3 protein results from TCRdb running MiXCR on the 5' RACE reads. The data contain 60,000 to 90,000 distinct CDR3 sequences, over 9% of them singletons. V was pared by 6 bases and J by 8 bases, with 14 bases between. The germline gives CDR1 DFQATT, CDR2 SNEGSKA (reference sequence). There are 12 residues in the CDR3. The V gene is TRBV20-1, the J gene TRBJ2-1; TRBD1 or TRBD2 may be the D gene (5 bases each). The receptor was derived from an adult who was a healthcare worker with PCR-confirmed SARS-CoV-2 infection or an uninfected control (not recorded which). Input material: whole blood. The CDR3 reads CSAPRGFDEQFF. CDR3 bases: TGCAGTGCCCCGAGGGGATTCGATGAGCAGTTCTTC.